This T cell receptor (beta chain) was captured by sequencing in a study of shared clonotypes between healthy human individuals. This clone was recorded only once. The repertoire was sequenced with immunoSEQ multiplex PCR; TCRdb's copy has only in-frame clones and lacks some. The profile covers 2 million to 2.5 million clones, with almost 96% appearing a single time and roughly 0.13% taken by the ten largest. This receptor was identified in a man younger than 30 in good health. Sequencing input: naive CD4+ T cells sorted from blood. Noted subset: CD45RA+ positively selected.

This CDR3 is CASSPVLAGGYNEQFF. The CDR3 bases are TGTGCCAGCTCACCAGTCCTCGCGGGAGGCTACAATGAGCAGTTCTTC. The V and J genes are TRBV18 and TRBJ2-1, with TRBD2 identical over 8 bases. Trimming took 2 bases from V and 3 from J; bases not matched to a gene: 6. CDR1 KGHSH and CDR2 LQKENI come from the germline V gene. The CDR3 runs to 16 residues. The full variable domain, in which reference TRBV18 and TRBJ2-1 provide the parts outside the CDR3, is NAGVMQNPRHLVRRRGQEARLRCSPMKGHSHVYWYRQLPEEGLKFMVYLQKENIIDESGMPKERFSAEFPKEGPSILRIQQVVRGDSAAYFCASSPVLAGGYNEQFFGPGTRLTVL.